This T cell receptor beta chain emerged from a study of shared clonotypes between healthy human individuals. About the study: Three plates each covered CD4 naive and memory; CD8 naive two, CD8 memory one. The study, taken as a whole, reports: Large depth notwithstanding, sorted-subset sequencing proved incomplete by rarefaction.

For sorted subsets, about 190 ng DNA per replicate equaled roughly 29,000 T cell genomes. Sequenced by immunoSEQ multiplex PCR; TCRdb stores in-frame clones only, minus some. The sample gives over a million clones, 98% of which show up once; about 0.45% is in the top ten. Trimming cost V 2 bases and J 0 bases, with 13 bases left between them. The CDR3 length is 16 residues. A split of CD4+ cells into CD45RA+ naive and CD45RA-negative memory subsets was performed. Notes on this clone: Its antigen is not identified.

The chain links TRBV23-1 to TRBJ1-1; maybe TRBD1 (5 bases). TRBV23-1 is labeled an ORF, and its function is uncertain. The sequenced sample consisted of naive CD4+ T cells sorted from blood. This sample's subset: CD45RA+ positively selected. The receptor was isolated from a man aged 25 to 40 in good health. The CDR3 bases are TGCGCCAGCAGTCAACCGGGACGGAGCATGAACACTGAAGCTTTCTTT. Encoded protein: CASSQPGRSMNTEAFF.